The rows below give T cell receptor beta chains drawn from one sample of a study of shared clonotypes between healthy human individuals. Sequencing was performed with immunoSEQ multiplex PCR; in TCRdb, only in-frame clones are kept and a portion is missing. The sample has 450,000 to 600,000 clones, 79% seen once. The material sequenced was PBMCs. Every receptor here comes from a middle-aged woman in good health. Some clones in this sample may be carry-over from other donors' samples. Both conserved end residues are part of each CDR3. The D gene is left open where the match is weak. Only part of the rows carry a size: once, few, many, or a class if the clone is expanded.

j_call | d_call | v_call | clone_size | cdr3_nt | cdr3_aa
TRBJ2-7 | - | TRBV7-2 | many | TGTGCCAGCAGCTTAGTCCAGGCCAGCTCCTACGAGCAGTACTTC | CASSLVQASSYEQYF
TRBJ1-1 | - | TRBV7-6 | - | TGTGCCAGCAGCTCCACCCTGGGGGGAGGTGGCACTGAAGCTTTCTTT | CASSSTLGGGGTEAFF
TRBJ1-2 | - | TRBV19 | - | TGTGCCAGTAGAACCCCGGGACATACTAACTATGGCTACACCTTC | CASRTPGHTNYGYTF
TRBJ2-5 | - | TRBV7-9 | few | TGTGCCAGCAGCCCCGGACAGTCCCAAGAGACCCAGTACTTC | CASSPGQSQETQYF
TRBJ2-3 | - | TRBV19 | few | TGTGCCAGTAGAGGTGAAGGGTTAGATACGCAGTATTTT | CASRGEGLDTQYF
TRBJ2-7 | - | TRBV9 | many | TGTGCCAGCAGCGTAGCGACAGGCCATTCCTACGAGCAGTACTTC | CASSVATGHSYEQYF
TRBJ2-3 | - | TRBV4-3 | - | TGCGCCAGCAGCCAAGAGGCTCCAGATACGCAGTATTTT | CASSQEAPDTQYF
TRBJ1-2 | - | TRBV19 | - | TGTGCCAGTAGTACGGATCCCCAGGGAGGCTACACCTTC | CASSTDPQGGYTF
TRBJ2-3 | TRBD2 | TRBV7-9 | many | TGTGCCAGCAGCTTAGAGCGGGATGGTGTTACGCAGTATTTT | CASSLERDGVTQYF
TRBJ2-2 | - | TRBV9 | - | TGTGCCAGCAGCAACGGGGGCGGGAACACCGGGGAGCTGTTTTTT | CASSNGGGNTGELFF
TRBJ2-7 | - | TRBV6-5 | - | TGTGCCACCAAGAGGACACAACCGTACTACGAGCAGTACTTC | CATKRTQPYYEQYF
TRBJ2-3 | - | TRBV5-6 | once | TGTGCCAGCAGCCCGGGACTCCGCACAGATACGCAGTATTTT | CASSPGLRTDTQYF
TRBJ1-2 | TRBD1 | TRBV6-1 | - | TGTGCCAGCAGTGAAGACTACAGGGGATTTGGCTACACCTTC | CASSEDYRGFGYTF
TRBJ1-5 | - | TRBV30 | - | TGTGCCTGGAGTCCACCAGGCTACAATCAGCCCCAGCATTTT | CAWSPPGYNQPQHF
TRBJ2-2 | TRBD2 | TRBV11-1 | - | TGTGCCAGCAGCCTTGGGACTAGCGGGAGGATTCTCACCGGGGAGCTGTTTTTT | CASSLGTSGRILTGELFF
TRBJ1-1 | - | TRBV10-3 | - | TGTGCCATCAATTCTTCCGGGGGGGACGGTGAAGCTTTCTTT | CAINSSGGDGEAFF
TRBJ2-1 | TRBD1 | TRBV28 | - | TGTGCCAGCAGTCCCAGACAGGGGCAGACCTACAATGAGCAGTTCTTC | CASSPRQGQTYNEQFF
TRBJ2-1 | TRBD2 | TRBV5-1 | - | TGCGCCAGCAGCTTGCTTTTCGGACTAGATAATGAGCAGTTCTTC | CASSLLFGLDNEQFF
TRBJ2-7 | TRBD1 | TRBV23-1 | - | TGCGCCAGCAGTCTAGACAGGGGGGAAGGTCGCGAGCAGTACTTC | CASSLDRGEGREQYF
TRBJ2-5 | TRBD2 | TRBV29-1 | - | TGCAGCGTTAACTATCTAGCGGGAGAGGGGGAGGGGACCCAGTACTTC | CSVNYLAGEGEGTQYF
TRBJ2-4 | - | TRBV19 | - | TGTGCCAGTAGTATCAGAGACAGCGAAAACATTCAGTACTTC | CASSIRDSENIQYF
TRBJ1-1 | TRBD1 | TRBV6-1 | - | TGTGCCAGCCGGGACAGGGGGCAGATGAACACTGAAGCTTTCTTT | CASRDRGQMNTEAFF
TRBJ2-1 | TRBD2 | TRBV5-6 | - | TGTGCCAGCAGAACCGGGACTAGCTCCTCCGGTGAGCAGTTCTTC | CASRTGTSSSGEQFF
TRBJ1-3 | - | TRBV10-3 | - | TGTGCCATCAGCGAGCAGGGTTCTGGAAACACCATATATTTT | CAISEQGSGNTIYF
TRBJ2-7 | - | TRBV19 | - | TGTGCCAGTAGTACCTCTAGTTACCACGAGCAGTACTTC | CASSTSSYHEQYF
TRBJ1-2 | TRBD1 | TRBV7-2 | - | TGTGCCACCGGGACAGGGGCCGCCCGTAATGGCTACACCTTC | CATGTGAARNGYTF
TRBJ1-2 | TRBD1 | TRBV30 | - | TGTGCCTGGCGGACAGGGTACGGTTGGGGCTACACCTTC | CAWRTGYGWGYTF
TRBJ2-7 | TRBD2 | TRBV15 | - | TGTGCCACCAGCAGAACTAGCGGGAGAGTCTACGAGCAGTACTTC | CATSRTSGRVYEQYF
TRBJ2-7 | TRBD2 | TRBV7-9 | - | TGTGCCAGCAGCTTAGCCCTAGCGGGAGGCTTCTACGAGCAGTACTTC | CASSLALAGGFYEQYF
TRBJ1-2 | - | TRBV5-1 | - | TGCGCCAGCACCCAGGAATCCCCGGGGACCTATGGCTACACCTTC | CASTQESPGTYGYTF
TRBJ2-1 | TRBD2 | TRBV28 | - | TGTGCCAGCAGGCGACTAGCGGGAGATCTAAATGAGCAGTTCTTC | CASRRLAGDLNEQFF
TRBJ1-5 | - | TRBV2 | - | TGTGCCAGCAGTGAGTACAGTCGTAGCAATCAGCCCCAGCATTTT | CASSEYSRSNQPQHF
TRBJ2-4 | - | TRBV4-1 | few | TGCGCCAGCAGCCAATTACAGGGAAGCAAAAACATTCAGTACTTC | CASSQLQGSKNIQYF
TRBJ2-4 | - | TRBV19 | - | TGTGCCAGTAGTAACACGTGGTTGGACATTCAGTACTTC | CASSNTWLDIQYF
TRBJ2-7 | - | TRBV4-3 | - | TGCGCCAGCAGTCACCGGACCGGACTTTACGAGCAGTACTTC | CASSHRTGLYEQYF
TRBJ2-3 | TRBD2 | TRBV11-3 | - | TGTGCCAGCAGCACAGGGACTAGCGGCCGCACAGATACGCAGTATTTT | CASSTGTSGRTDTQYF
TRBJ2-1 | TRBD2 | TRBV4-3 | - | TGCGCCAGCAGCCAAGTGACTAGCGTCAATGAGCAGTTCTTC | CASSQVTSVNEQFF
TRBJ2-7 | - | TRBV18 | few | TGTGCCAGCTCCCGGGAGACAGGACACCTGGAGGAGCAGTACTTC | CASSRETGHLEEQYF
TRBJ2-2 | TRBD2 | TRBV6-6 | - | TGTGCCAGCACGGTTATTAGCGGGAGGAACACCGGGGAGCTGTTTTTT | CASTVISGRNTGELFF
TRBJ1-4 | TRBD1 | TRBV19 | - | TGTGCCAGTAGTACCACAGGGGCCCTACATGAAAAACTGTTTTTT | CASSTTGALHEKLFF
TRBJ2-7 | - | TRBV19 | - | TGTGCCAGTAGTCCCTTCGTTGGCGGGCCTACCTACGAGCAGTACTTC | CASSPFVGGPTYEQYF
TRBJ1-3 | - | TRBV18 | - | TGTGCCAGCTCACCTGTACCCCCCAGCTCTGGAAACACCATATATTTT | CASSPVPPSSGNTIYF
TRBJ2-1 | - | TRBV11-3 | few | TGTGCCAGCAGCTTAGACGGGAGACCGTTTAATGAGCAGTTCTTC | CASSLDGRPFNEQFF
TRBJ1-2 | TRBD1 | TRBV29-1 | - | TGCAGCGTTAGGCAGGGGGATGGCTACACCTTC | CSVRQGDGYTF
TRBJ2-5 | - | TRBV4-2 | - | TGTGCCAGCAGCCCTTCGGTAGCGCCAGGAGGCCAGTACTTC | CASSPSVAPGGQYF
TRBJ2-5 | TRBD1 | TRBV18 | - | TGTGCCAGCTCACCAGTGGCAGGGGGTGAAGAGACCCAGTACTTC | CASSPVAGGEETQYF
TRBJ2-3 | TRBD2 | TRBV4-3 | many | TGCGCCAGCAGCCAAGATTGGGCTAGCGGGAGACTAAATACGCAGTATTTT | CASSQDWASGRLNTQYF
TRBJ2-3 | TRBD2 | TRBV5-1 | - | TGCGCCAGCAGCTTGAGTAGCGGGAGATGGTCAGATACGCAGTATTTT | CASSLSSGRWSDTQYF
TRBJ1-1 | - | TRBV28 | - | TGTGCCAGCAGGTTGAACACTGAAGCTTTCTTT | CASRLNTEAFF
TRBJ2-3 | TRBD2 | TRBV10-3 | - | TGTGCCATCAGCTCACTAGCGGGAGTGGGAGATACGCAGTATTTT | CAISSLAGVGDTQYF
TRBJ2-1 | TRBD2 | TRBV11-1 | - | TGTGCCAGCAGCTTCCCCTTGACTAGCGGGAGTGAAAATGAGCAGTTCTTC | CASSFPLTSGSENEQFF
TRBJ1-1 | TRBD1 | TRBV18 | - | TGTGCCAGCTCATCTAATACCGGGACAGACACTGAAGCTTTCTTT | CASSSNTGTDTEAFF
TRBJ2-3 | TRBD2 | TRBV7-3 | few | TGTGCCAGCAGCTTAACGAAATCGGCTAGCGGGAGCACAGATACGCAGTATTTT | CASSLTKSASGSTDTQYF